This entry describes one T cell receptor (beta chain). The data were taken from a study of blood T cell repertoires in COVID-19. Sequencing used immunoSEQ multiplex PCR; TCRdb keeps in-frame clones, though not all of them. The sample includes hundreds of thousands of clones, 85% to 90% of them seen just once. In germline, CDR1 is ENHRY, CDR2 SYGVKD. This CDR3 contains 21 residues. The V gene end was trimmed by 0 bases and the J gene end by 2 bases; junction bases not matched to a gene: 13. Material for sequencing was PBMCs or T cells enriched from blood (not recorded which). The sequence was obtained from a young man who had recovered from COVID-19. The chain has TRBV10-3 and TRBJ2-1; 13 bases are shared with TRBD2. CDR3 region: CAISESTPGLAGPRTYNEQFF. CDR3 sequence (DNA): TGTGCCATCAGTGAGTCGACCCCGGGACTAGCGGGACCCCGGACCTACAATGAGCAGTTCTTC.